This TCR beta chain was sequenced for a study of PD-L1 blockade in urothelial cancer. Study overall: Patients commenced intravenous atezolizumab, 1,200 mg every 3 weeks, in 2014. The researchers analyzed blood 3 weeks (second dose) and 6 weeks after treatment start.

Time point denoted: pretreatment peripheral blood. In each PCR, synthetic TCR analog templates were spiked in. Libraries were prepared by immunoSEQ multiplex PCR; TCRdb keeps only in-frame clonotypes and omits some of them. This table has approximately 86,000 clones, about 82% appearing once. Trimming removed 5 bases at V and 8 bases at J, with 9 bases between. Germline-derived CDR1 and CDR2 are LNHDA and SQIVND (reference sequence). The CDR3 consists of 12 residues. The sequencing used PBMCs, collected around atezolizumab (anti-PD-L1) treatment. This receptor was identified in a man aged 35 to 55 with urothelial cancer. This sequence joins TRBV19 and TRBJ2-2; possible D gene TRBD2, 5 bases. The CDR3 loop reads CASSRTPGELFF. CDR3 sequence (DNA): TGTGCCAGTAGTCGGACTCCGGGGGAGCTGTTTTTT.